This T cell receptor (beta chain) is from a study of cytomegalovirus exposure and HLA in healthy donors (dated by TCRdb to 2015 to 2018). Study-level background: An earlier analysis of 550 to 700 of the donors reported roughly 300 Gb of sequence data and roughly 100 million unique TCR beta sequences from 150 million to 200 million T cells. About 280 gigabases of sequencing data and around 88 million unique TCR sequences made up an early release that covered under 750 HLA-typed donors. Of the roughly 400 genotyped donors, 80% to 90% were placed in the genetic ancestry cluster associated with self-reported Caucasian donors. The study was designed to test whether signatures of past pathogen exposure could be identified by cataloging public T cell receptors. The study used immunosequencing to profile the T cell repertoires of about 670 subjects and linked those repertoires to cytomegalovirus serostatus. Besides the first cohort of roughly 660 subjects, a separate validation cohort made up of some 110 different subjects was used. To predict cytomegalovirus infection status, the study combined high-throughput TCR immunosequencing, statistical association of individual TCRs with disease status, and machine learning. To study patterns of TCR occurrence, a later analysis re-analyzed previously published TCR beta repertoires from several hundred donors and added high-resolution HLA genotyping. Rather than drawing on any new phenotypic data, the later analysis identified candidate immune exposures from TCR beta sequences and the way those sequences occurred across donors. To decide whether each TCR beta V gene segment behaved as functional or pseudogenic, an earlier analysis of approximately 590 of the donors relied on high-throughput TCR beta sequencing. Donor age, sex, ethnicity and CMV serostatus were collected together with the repertoire data. A later genetic analysis took genome-wide SNP genotypes for about 65% of the 666 donors and used that subset as a discovery cohort. Every repertoire in the discovery cohort had been generated on one and the same sequencing platform. Class I and class II HLA loci were covered by the typing at four-digit resolution. Typing coverage varied by locus: roughly 629-640 donors for A, B, C, DRB1 and DQB1; roughly 510 for DQA1; over 600 for DPA1; roughly 470 for DPB1. Because of strong linkage in the cohort, roughly 5 DR-DQ haplotypes were treated as single units for association and clustering. Among roughly 400 genotyped donors of the cohort, an average of about 240,000 unique TCR beta nucleotide sequences was sequenced per donor, of which 15% to 20% were non-productive. Study-wide conclusions, independent of this receptor: A few of the identified cytomegalovirus-associated TCR beta chains were confirmed in vitro to be specific for cytomegalovirus antigens. In a later analysis, HLA-associated TCR beta chains were found to be more clonally expanded and to have lower generation probabilities than equally common non-associated chains. According to a later analysis, TCR association rates differed among HLA loci, with DRB1 alleles showing the most associated TCRs and HLA-C alleles showing the fewest. According to the authors, the approach could potentially be generalized to other disease states and immunological phenotypes. A further reported finding was that TCR beta sequences accurately predicted the HLA-A and HLA-B alleles for most subjects in the first cohort. In a later genetic analysis, a missense DCLRE1C variant was associated with V-gene and J-gene trimming of TCR beta chains, and the association was replicated in an independent cohort. In a later analysis, most CMV-associated TCR beta chains were found to appear HLA-restricted, with HLA associations seemingly driven largely by CMV exposure. In an earlier analysis of some 540 of the donors, most TCR beta V segments appeared in productive rearrangements about 87% or about 30% of the time, broadly matching IMGT annotations. Roughly uniform sequencing depth across donors was assumed in presence/absence analyses, although this assumption may not hold. Linkage disequilibrium might explain the correlated functional status among segregating V segments, but an unknown experimental factor could not be ruled out. Several of the top co-occurrence clusters appeared to be linked to parvovirus B19, influenza, CMV and Epstein-Barr virus, according to a later analysis. In this cohort, only TCR beta chains were sequenced, and detectable features were limited by the absence of alpha or paired-chain data. The earlier analysis of around 600 of the donors excluded roughly 17 rarely observed V segments, including chromosome 9 orphons, because counts were too low. Because HLA typing was missing for some donors at each locus, association tests included only the typed subset. In a later analysis, some 17,000 TCR beta sequences were associated with specific HLA alleles at a false discovery rate of 0.05. The classifier was reported to diagnose cytomegalovirus status with high specificity and sensitivity in both the original and validation cohorts. A total of around 150 TCR beta chains were listed by the study as associated with cytomegalovirus. Strong co-occurrence of HLA alleles, especially DR and DQ, made assigning TCR associations to individual alleles difficult. Because the 87-base-pair reads could not distinguish some IMGT-functional V segments, including TRBV6-2 and TRBV6-3, those segments were excluded. Compared with the 666-donor mean, donors in an Asian-associated ancestry cluster had fewer N-insertions in productive TCRs, according to a later genetic analysis. Across donors, most TCR sequences were observed very rarely, whereas some public TCRs were present in many individuals. A group of highly shared sequence variants was considered likely to be a technical artifact of the sequencing pipeline. For the cohort, immune exposure information was limited to CMV serostatus.

On this clone: The antigen it binds to is not known.

The cohort comprised 666 healthy bone marrow donors. At the time of sampling, all cohort members were nominally healthy, though unrecorded immune exposures were likely present. The donor was CMV seronegative and belonged to the group of around 350 seronegative cohort members. Every donor gave a peripheral blood sample, and the peripheral blood mononuclear cells from that sample were used for TCR beta sequencing. Genomic DNA was extracted from the blood cell samples with the Qiagen DNeasy Blood Extraction Kit. The library relied on the immunoSEQ multiplex PCR assay. For the multiplex PCR, a mixture combining 60 forward primers for TCR Vbeta segments and 13 reverse primers for TCR Jbeta segments was used. A multiplex PCR assay on genomic DNA amplified the CDR3 region of rearranged TCR beta genes. On the Illumina HiSeq System, the amplified TCR beta libraries were sequenced as 87-base-pair reads. The paper's processing steps were these. A later analysis tallied roughly 76 million unique TCR beta chains across the 640 or so repertoires, and about 10 million of those chains were shared by two or more donors. Raw reads were error-corrected and collapsed into unique sequences by a nearest-neighbor algorithm in which closely related sequences were merged to remove PCR and sequencing errors. CDR3 sequences were aligned to IMGT reference sequences to assign V, D and J gene segments. Each retained sequence needed at least a six-nucleotide match to both a V gene segment and a J gene segment. A rearrangement counted as productive if the CDR3 had no stop codons and remained in frame with V and J, and every other rearrangement counted as non-productive. CDR3 was defined by IMGT convention, running from the second conserved V-encoded cysteine to the conserved J-encoded phenylalanine. The earlier analysis of about 570 of the donors excluded any sequence lacking an unambiguous match to a single V gene segment. In an earlier analysis of a few hundred of the donors, V segments were called functional above 56.7% productive rearrangements and were called segregating when the between-donor standard deviation exceeded 5%. A statistical classification framework was developed to diagnose cytomegalovirus status using the catalog of TCR beta chain sequences. In a later analysis, V and J genes were assigned by comparing TCR nucleotide sequences against IMGT/GENE-DB human TR gene sequences. In a later analysis, CDR3 sequences and most-parsimonious VDJ recombination scenarios were assigned using the TCRdist pipeline. A later analysis defined each TCR beta chain by its CDR3 amino acid sequence plus V-gene family, and excluded reads lacking a unique V-gene family. To address suspected cross-contamination and a sequencing artifact, a later analysis removed approximately 590 highly shared, low-generation-probability nucleotide sequences. A later analysis calculated a clonal expansion index for each public chain from normalized within-repertoire ranks of inferred template counts. In a later analysis, generation probabilities were computed with a VDJ recombination model fitted to out-of-frame rearrangements, and the resulting probabilities were checked against IGoR. In a later analysis, TCR-TCR, TCR-HLA and TCR-CMV co-occurrence was scored with hypergeometric tests, and a repertoire-size bias correction was applied to TCR pairs. False discovery rates were estimated in a later analysis by permuting HLA or CMV assignments 20 times. In a later analysis, co-occurring TCRs were grouped using DBSCAN, and TCRdist sequence similarity was added for clustering within HLA-allele-positive subsets. Co-occurrence clustering excluded repertoires with fewer than 30,000 or more than 120,000 public chains, plus five with anomalous nucleotide sharing. The table was pulled from immuneACCESS by TCRdb, which kept in-frame rearrangements only. Such tables lose some clones; where checked, under half of the loss comes from unresolved V genes, and the rest has no known cause. V, J and clone size are those of that table, while D and trimming were read from the DNA. This sample's records show nearly 200,000 clones. The top ten clones comprise approximately 0.74% of the sample.

The CDR3 spans 16 residues, from the cysteine through the phenylalanine. Of all the DNA, just the CDR3 is kept, 48 bases in frame from base 1. V is pruned by 5 bases and J by 1 base, leaving 10 bases of the junction without a gene match. From the germline V gene, CDR1 is SGHTA and CDR2 is FQGNSA. The rearrangement joined TRBV7-2 to TRBJ2-7; the junction holds 8 bases that match TRBD1. The sample was PBMCs. This receptor was identified in a boy aged 10-17 years in good health and CMV-seronegative. The CDR3 region reads CASSGGQGASSYEQYF. Here is the DNA: TGTGCCAGCAGCGGGGGGCAGGGGGCCTCATCCTACGAGCAGTACTTC.